The rows below give T cell receptor beta chains drawn from one sample of a study of blood T cell repertoires in COVID-19. Clones were read by immunoSEQ multiplex PCR, and TCRdb kept only the in-frame ones, dropping some. In the table there are hundreds of thousands of clones, around 83% of which are singletons. Sequenced: peripheral blood. The source of these receptors is an older woman with active or convalescent COVID-19. CDR3s include the opening cysteine and the closing phenylalanine or tryptophan. Fields, in order: V gene, clone size, D gene, J gene, CDR3 DNA, CDR3 protein. D genes are given only for firm matches. Part of the rows lack a size; the others show once, few, many or a class for expanded clones.

>TRBV18|-|TRBD1|TRBJ2-7
TGTGCCAGCTCACCACCTGCCTACAGGGGGCGGGCCTACGAGCAGTACTTC
CASSPPAYRGRAYEQYF
>TRBV5-4|once|-|TRBJ1-2
TGTGCCAGCAGCTTGGGGGAAGGGGATTTCTCCTATGGCTACACCTTC
CASSLGEGDFSYGYTF
>TRBV30|few|-|TRBJ2-1
TGTGCCTGGAGAGCTCCGGACGGGGTAAAGCCGCATGAGCAGTTCTTC
CAWRAPDGVKPHEQFF
>TRBV6-1|-|TRBD1|TRBJ1-5
TGTGCCAGCAGTGAAGCTCGGGACAGGGACAATCAGCCCCAGCATTTT
CASSEARDRDNQPQHF
>TRBV24-1|-|-|TRBJ2-3
TGTGCCACCAGAGAGGGGGACACGCAGTATTTT
CATREGDTQYF
>TRBV5-4|-|TRBD1|TRBJ2-3
TGTGCCAGCAGCTCCATTGGGGACAGTGGCACAGATACGCAGTATTTT
CASSSIGDSGTDTQYF
>TRBV5-1|few|-|TRBJ2-7
TGCGCCAGCAGCTTGGCAGGGGACGCCTACGAGCAGTACTTC
CASSLAGDAYEQYF
>TRBV2|-|-|TRBJ2-3
TGTGCCAGCAAGGGCAGGGGGGCTAGCACAGATACGCAGTATTTT
CASKGRGASTDTQYF
>TRBV18|once|-|TRBJ1-4
TGTGCCAGCTCACCACTACAGGGTCATGCTAATGAAAAACTGTTTTTT
CASSPLQGHANEKLFF
>TRBV6-5|-|-|TRBJ1-2
TGTGCCAGCAGGGACATATTCTATGGCTACACCTTC
CASRDIFYGYTF
>TRBV11-2|many|TRBD1|TRBJ2-7
TGTGCCAGCAGCTTAGGGCTTGACAGGGCCGACGAGCAGTACTTC
CASSLGLDRADEQYF
>TRBV30|-|-|TRBJ2-5
TGTGCCTGGAGAGGACTACAAGAGACCCAGTACTTC
CAWRGLQETQYF
>TRBV5-1|-|-|TRBJ2-2
TGCGCCAGCAGCTTGGCCGCTGCAGGTTCGAACACCGGGGAGCTGTTTTTT
CASSLAAAGSNTGELFF
>TRBV6-4|once|-|TRBJ2-3
TGTGCCAGCAGTGAAGGGGGAGATACGCAGTATTTT
CASSEGGDTQYF
>TRBV7-9|-|-|TRBJ2-3
TGTGCCACGCAACTAGCTACAGATACGCAGTATTTT
CATQLATDTQYF